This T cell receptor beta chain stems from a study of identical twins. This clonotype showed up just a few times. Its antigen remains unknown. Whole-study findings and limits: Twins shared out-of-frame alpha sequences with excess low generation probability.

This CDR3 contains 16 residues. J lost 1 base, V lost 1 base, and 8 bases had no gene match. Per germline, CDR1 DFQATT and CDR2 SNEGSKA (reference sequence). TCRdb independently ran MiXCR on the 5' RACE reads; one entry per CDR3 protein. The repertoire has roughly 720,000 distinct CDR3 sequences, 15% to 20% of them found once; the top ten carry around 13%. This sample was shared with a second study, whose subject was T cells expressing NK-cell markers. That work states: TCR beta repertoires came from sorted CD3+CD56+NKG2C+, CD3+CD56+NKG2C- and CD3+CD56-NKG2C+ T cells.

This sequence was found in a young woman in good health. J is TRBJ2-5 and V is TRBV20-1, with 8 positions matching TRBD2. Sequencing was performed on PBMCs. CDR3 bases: TGCAGTGCTAGAGCCCGGGTAGCGGGGCTCCAAGAGACCCAGTACTTC. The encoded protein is CSARARVAGLQETQYF.